The present entry profiles one T cell receptor (beta chain) with its context. This record belongs to a study of CD8 T cells in Susac syndrome. In germline, CDR1 is SGHTA, CDR2 FQGTGA. The ends lost 3 bases at V and 2 bases at J; junction bases unmatched: 8. CDR3 size: 16 residues. A quantity of 0.5 to 1 ug RNA underwent reverse transcription using random hexamers. TCRdb reanalysed the immunoSEQ multiplex PCR reads using MiXCR and keeps one entry per CDR3 protein. The repertoire includes about 300,000 distinct CDR3 sequences, over 75% of them detected once, and around 0.18% sits in the top ten. This sequence was found in a human donor with multiple sclerosis. What was sequenced was CD8+ T cells from PBMCs. J is TRBJ2-3 and V is TRBV7-3, with 7 bases fitting TRBD2. CDR3 sequence reads: CASSLGASGYTDTQYF. DNA for the CDR3: TGTGCCAGCAGCTTGGGAGCTAGCGGCTACACAGATACGCAGTATTTT.